These 25 T cell receptor beta chains came from one sample sequenced in a study of T cell responses to AZD1222 COVID-19 vaccine (dated by TCRdb to the early 2020s). Library preparation used the immunoSEQ multiplex PCR assay. Here the immuneACCESS table is served through TCRdb, limited to in-frame sequences with V and J called. Missing clones are a known gap in these copies; in checked studies unresolved V genes cover under half, and the rest lacks a known reason. Here the sample has 150,000 to 200,000 clones; about 91% occur a single time. The ten biggest clones cover 1% to 1.5% of the sample. Interpreted using the paper, the time point label stands for: about 28 days (+/-7) after the second vaccine dose. This sample comprised peripheral blood, obtained 28 days after the second AZD1222 dose. The receptors were gathered from an adult who received the AZD1222 COVID-19 vaccine.

V is TRBV25-1 and J is TRBJ2-3, with D perhaps TRBD2 (5 bases). CDR1 MGHDK and CDR2 SYGVNS come from the germline V gene. CDR3 length equals 16 residues. The V and J ends lost 1 base and 5 bases respectively, with 16 bases between them. CDR3 sequence reads: CASSEFGLPRGDTQYF. CDR3 DNA sequence: TGTGCCAGCAGTGAATTCGGACTCCCACGGGGAGATACGCAGTATTTT.

The CDR3 coding sequence is TGTGCCAGCAGCCAGGGACCTACCATATATTTT. This translates into CASSQGPTIYF. The chain couples TRBV28 to TRBJ1-3; maybe TRBD1 (5 bases). Germline CDR1 and CDR2: MDHEN and SYDVKM. V lost 6 bases, J lost 10 bases, and 10 bases lay in between. The CDR3 contains 11 residues.

The V and J genes are TRBV3-1 (or the pseudogene TRBV3-2) and TRBJ2-7, with D possibly matching TRBD1 (6 bases). V lost 0 bases and J lost 5, with 17 bases in between. The CDR3 extends over 16 amino acids. Germline V CDR1 and CDR2: LGHDT, YNNKEL (reference sequence). As DNA, the CDR3 is TGTGCCAGCAGCCAAGATTGGCAGGGGAAATGGCACGAGCAGTACTTC. It is translated as CASSQDWQGKWHEQYF.

The V call is TRBV29-1, the J call TRBJ2-7; possibly TRBD1 for D (6 bases). Trimming shortened V by 3 bases and J by 6 bases, and 18 bases separated the two germline ends. Germline V lookup: CDR1 SQVTM, CDR2 ANQGSEA. The CDR3 extends over 14 amino acids. The CDR3 region is CSVDRDNLGGEQYF. CDR3 nucleotides: TGCAGCGTTGACCGGGACAACCTCGGTGGCGAGCAGTACTTC.

The J gene is TRBJ2-6, the V gene TRBV6-5, with TRBD1 matching over 8 bases. After removal of 6 bases from V and 13 bases from J, the junction contained 8 bases not matched to a gene. The germline V gene has CDR1 MNHEY and CDR2 SVGAGI. This CDR3 is 13 amino acids long. CDR3 DNA: TGTGCCAGCAGGGACAGGGATTTATTTGTCCTGACTTTC. Protein: CASRDRDLFVLTF.

The chain couples TRBV21-1 to TRBJ1-5. TRBV21-1 is a documented pseudogene. This CDR3 is 16 amino acids long. As DNA, the CDR3 is TGTGCCAGCAGCAAATGGAGCAGTTATAGCAATCAGCCCCAGCATTTT. This translates into CASSKWSSYSNQPQHF.

V is TRBV5-1 and J is TRBJ1-1; D gene ambiguous. The V and J ends lost 0 bases and 2 bases respectively, with 11 bases between them. The CDR3 consists of 15 residues. Germline V gene data show CDR1 as SGHRS and CDR2 as YFSETQ. CDR3 sequence (DNA): TGCGCCAGCAGCTTGGAACGGGGTTTAAACACTGAAGCTTTCTTT. This encodes CASSLERGLNTEAFF.

The genes are TRBV5-1 and TRBJ2-1; the D is unclear. The CDR3 covers 15 residues. Germline CDR1 is SGHRS and CDR2 is YFSETQ. With 4 bases removed from V and 0 bases from J, the gap between germline ends came to 11 bases. The CDR3 DNA is TGCGCCAGCAGCGTAAGGTGGAGCTCCTACAATGAGCAGTTCTTC. This translates into CASSVRWSSYNEQFF.

The CDR3 protein is CASSQYGTGRSAEAFF. The CDR3 nucleotides are TGCGCCAGCAGCCAGTACGGGACAGGGCGTTCGGCTGAAGCTTTCTTT. The chain links TRBV5-1 to TRBJ1-1; 9 bases line up with TRBD1. This CDR3 is 16 amino acids long. Germline CDR1 SGHRS, CDR2 YFSETQ. Unmatched junction bases numbered 13, after V lost 4 bases and J lost 6 bases.

The CDR3 spells CASSLGTGDGYTF. The CDR3, as DNA: TGTGCCAGCTCACTTGGGACAGGAGATGGCTACACCTTC. The rearrangement uses TRBV18 and TRBJ1-2, with 8 bases aligning to TRBD1. There are 13 residues in the CDR3. V lost 4 bases, J lost 6 bases, and 4 bases stayed unmatched. Germline V gene data show CDR1 as KGHSH and CDR2 as LQKENI. The full variable domain, its missing parts supplied by reference TRBV18 and TRBJ1-2, is NAGVMQNPRHLVRRRGQEARLRCSPMKGHSHVYWYRQLPEEGLKFMVYLQKENIIDESGMPKERFSAEFPKEGPSILRIQQVVRGDSAAYFCASSLGTGDGYTFGSGTRLTVV.

The gene calls are TRBV6-5 and TRBJ2-6; D is undetermined. The germline CDR1 and CDR2 sequences are MNHEY and SVGAGI. Trimming stripped 0 bases from V and 1 base from J, with 7 bases between. The CDR3 has 16 residues. CDR3 bases: TGTGCCAGCAGTTACTCGCAAGTTTCTGGGGCCAACGTCCTGACTTTC. This gives the protein CASSYSQVSGANVLTF.

The V and J genes are TRBV7-2 and TRBJ1-1; tentative D call: TRBD1 (6 bases). This CDR3 is 14 amino acids long. CDR1 SGHTA and CDR2 FQGNSA come from the germline V gene. The germline V and J ends were trimmed by 7 bases and 1 base, with 13 bases remaining between them. The CDR3 reads CASTRGHQNTEAFF. In DNA, the CDR3 is TGTGCCAGCACTCGGGGACATCAGAACACTGAAGCTTTCTTT.

The rearrangement uses TRBV24-1 and TRBJ2-2; no definite D call. V was cut by 4 bases and J by 2 bases, with 13 bases left in between. CDR3 length equals 16 residues. From germline, CDR1 is KGHDR and CDR2 SFDVKD. In DNA, the CDR3 is TGTGCCACCAGTGAACCGGACGGTTCTAACACCGGGGAGCTGTTTTTT. Translation gives CATSEPDGSNTGELFF.

The chain combines TRBV7-9 with TRBJ1-5; D gene uncertain. The CDR3 sequence is 13 residues long. The V end lost 5 bases, the J end lost 5 bases, and 10 bases lay between the germline ends. The germline gives CDR1 SEHNR, CDR2 FQNEAQ (reference sequence). CDR3 DNA sequence: TGTGCCAGCAGCCATGGACGTGATCAGCCCCAGCATTTT. The encoded protein is CASSHGRDQPQHF. Based on the CDR3 plus reference TRBV7-9 and TRBJ1-5, the full variable domain is DTGVSQNPRHKITKRGQNVTFRCDPISEHNRLYWYRQTLGQGPEFLTYFQNEAQLEKSRLLSDRFSAERPKGSFSTLEIQRTEQGDSAMYLCASSHGRDQPQHFGDGTRLSIL.

The V call is TRBV7-9, the J call TRBJ1-1; possible D gene TRBD1, 5 bases. The CDR3 consists of 12 residues. Trimming shortened V by 8 bases and J by 4 bases, and 11 bases separated the two germline ends. Looked up from germline, CDR1 is SEHNR and CDR2 is FQNEAQ (reference sequence). The CDR3 DNA follows: TGTGCCAGCGGTACTGGGGGCACTGAAGCTTTCTTT. Translation gives CASGTGGTEAFF.

The J gene is TRBJ1-2, the V gene TRBV11-2; TRBD1 matches at 7 bases. The CDR3 is made up of 13 amino acids. Germline V gene sequence: CDR1 SGHAT, CDR2 FQNNGV. The V segment lost 5 bases and the J segment 8 bases; nucleotides outside the gene matches: 8. CDR3 amino acids: CASSPPDRRGYTF. The CDR3 region has the DNA TGTGCCAGCAGCCCGCCGGACAGGCGGGGCTACACCTTC.

The V and J genes are TRBV28 and TRBJ2-7; 11 nucleotides align to TRBD1. CDR3 length equals 13 residues. The ends lost 4 bases at V and 7 bases at J; junction bases unmatched: 3. Germline CDR1 and CDR2: MDHEN and SYDVKM. The CDR3 region is CASSSGQGGEQYF. The CDR3, as DNA: TGTGCCAGCAGTTCGGGACAGGGGGGGGAGCAGTACTTC.

The chain links TRBV28 to TRBJ2-1, with D perhaps matching TRBD2 (5 bases). Trimming left V 4 bases short and J 2 bases short, with 12 bases between. Germline CDR1 reads MDHEN; CDR2 reads SYDVKM. This CDR3 comprises 15 residues. Here the CDR3 DNA reads TGTGCCAGCAGTTCCCTCGGAGGACCCTACAATGAGCAGTTCTTC. It is translated as CASSSLGGPYNEQFF.

V usage is TRBV14 and J usage is TRBJ2-1; 9 bases are shared with TRBD2. J lost 0 bases, V lost 0 bases, and 9 bases had no gene match. Germline V gives CDR1 SGHDN, CDR2 FVKESK. The CDR3 contains 19 residues. CDR3 in amino acids: CASSQDGAGGPLSYNEQFF. The CDR3 coding sequence is TGTGCCAGCAGCCAAGATGGGGCGGGAGGGCCTCTCTCCTACAATGAGCAGTTCTTC. Full variable domain (remainder filled in from reference TRBV14 and TRBJ2-1): EAGVTQFPSHSVIEKGQTVTLRCDPISGHDNLYWYRRVMGKEIKFLLHFVKESKQDESGMPNNRFLAERTGGTYSTLKVQPAELEDSGVYFCASSQDGAGGPLSYNEQFFGPGTRLTVL.

Here the CDR3 reads CASSLTYLTYEQYF. As DNA, the CDR3 is TGTGCCAGCAGCTTAACTTACTTAACCTACGAGCAGTACTTC. V and J are TRBV7-2 and TRBJ2-7, with D uncertain. Trimming shortened V by 2 bases and J by 2 bases, and 10 bases separated the two germline ends. The CDR3 consists of 14 residues. CDR1 and CDR2 from the germline V gene are SGHTA and FQGNSA.

This rearrangement joins TRBV9 to TRBJ1-1; D not certain. Trimming cost V 0 bases and J 5 bases, with 11 bases left between them. Germline values: CDR1 SGDLS, CDR2 YYNGEE. CDR3 length equals 14 residues. The CDR3 here is CASSVAGPQTEAFF. Here the CDR3 DNA reads TGTGCCAGCAGCGTAGCTGGACCCCAGACTGAAGCTTTCTTT.

This clone was seen more than once but under ten times. The V and J genes are TRBV5-4 and TRBJ1-5; no definite D call. Trimming left V 2 bases short and J 7 bases short, with 10 bases between. Germline CDR1 is SGHNT and CDR2 is YYREEE (reference sequence). The length of the CDR3 is 13 residues. CDR3 amino acids: CASSLNPKQPQHF. CDR3 nucleotide sequence: TGTGCCAGCAGCTTAAACCCAAAGCAGCCCCAGCATTTT.

The gene calls are TRBV7-8 and TRBJ2-7, with a tentative D call TRBD1 (6 bases). V lost 1 base, J lost 6 bases, and 19 bases lay in between. Germline V gene sequence: CDR1 SGHVS, CDR2 FQNEAQ. The length of the CDR3 is 16 residues. The DNA of the CDR3 is TGTGCCAGCAGCTTAGGTGGGGGCCCGGAGTGGATCGAGCAGTACTTC. Encoded protein: CASSLGGGPEWIEQYF. Drawing the rest from reference TRBV7-8 and TRBJ2-7, the complete variable domain is GAGVSQSPRYKVAKRGQDVALRCDPISGHVSLFWYQQALGQGPEFLTYFQNEAQLDKSGLPSDRFFAERPEGSVSTLKIQRTQQEDSAVYLCASSLGGGPEWIEQYFGPGTRLTVT.

The rearrangement uses TRBV28 and TRBJ1-2; unclear D gene. Germline-derived CDR1 and CDR2 are MDHEN and SYDVKM. This CDR3 spans 11 amino acids. Trimming took off 6 bases at V and 5 bases at J, with 7 bases between the two ends. CDR3 sequence: CASSLWYGYTF. In nucleotides, the CDR3 is TGTGCCAGCAGCCTTTGGTATGGCTACACCTTC.

The gene calls are TRBV7-3 and TRBJ2-7; the D call may be TRBD1 or TRBD2 (5 bases each). Germline V gene sequence: CDR1 SGHTA, CDR2 FQGTGA. Trimming shortened V by 4 bases and J by 9 bases, and 13 bases separated the two germline ends. The CDR3 has 12 residues. As DNA, the CDR3 is TGTGCCAGCAGCTCCCTCCGGGACGGGCAGTACTTC. It codes for CASSSLRDGQYF.